This T cell receptor beta chain was found in a study of cytomegalovirus exposure and HLA in healthy donors. Findings and limits, study-wide: Researchers reported that three CMV-associated chains were confirmed in vitro as CMV antigen-specific. Researchers counted roughly 150 TCR beta chains as cytomegalovirus-associated.

The germline V and J ends were trimmed by 3 bases and 6 bases, with 14 bases remaining between them. Germline values: CDR1 SGDLS, CDR2 YYNGEE. The CDR3 contains 14 residues. As concerns this clone: Its antigen is as yet unknown.

The PCR ran on 60 Vbeta and 13 Jbeta primers. Profiled with immunoSEQ multiplex PCR; TCRdb holds only in-frame clones, not every one. This sample has 100,000 to 120,000 clones, with 76% found just once. This clonotype originated in a man between 25 and 39 years old in good health and CMV-seropositive. The chain is built from TRBV9 and TRBJ2-3, with TRBD1 as a possible D gene (6 bases). The material sequenced was PBMCs. In DNA, the CDR3 is TGTGCCAGCAGCGCCCCACAGGGTTCGGATACGCAGTATTTT. Translation gives CASSAPQGSDTQYF.